These 24 T cell receptor beta chains came from one sample sequenced in a study of T cells in Graves' hyperthyroidism and ophthalmopathy. Amplification yielded TCR beta CDR3 regions, with RNA transcripts as the source. When the TCR CDR3 underwent first-round RT-PCR, the HTBI primer set was used. TCRdb reprocessed the multiplex PCR reads with MiXCR, giving one entry per CDR3 protein. The sample lists roughly 740,000 distinct CDR3 sequences; over 15% were seen once. The specimen was blood. The receptors were sampled from a man between 18 and 35 years old with Graves' hyperthyroidism.

This clonotype was counted ten times or more. The gene calls are TRBV7-9 and TRBJ2-1; D uncertain. Trimming took off 1 base at V and 0 bases at J, with 10 bases between the two ends. The germline gives CDR1 SEHNR, CDR2 FQNEAQ (reference sequence). The CDR3 has 16 amino acids. In DNA form, the CDR3 reads TGTGCCAGCAGCTTAGTCCCCCGGAGCTCCTACAATGAGCAGTTCTTC. This gives the protein CASSLVPRSSYNEQFF.

Ten or more counts support this clonotype. This chain uses TRBV2 with TRBJ2-7; TRBD1 matches 10 bases. The CDR3 totals 15 residues. Germline CDR1 reads SNHLY; CDR2 reads FYNNEI. J gave up 2 bases and V 5 bases, and 6 bases lay outside the gene matches. CDR3 sequence reads: CASSLAGTGAYEQYF. In DNA, the CDR3 is TGTGCCAGCAGTCTGGCGGGGACAGGGGCCTACGAGCAGTACTTC.

Many counts were recorded for this clonotype. The rearrangement joins TRBV6-1 to TRBJ2-7, with TRBD2 as a possible D gene (5 bases). Germline loops: CDR1 MNHNS, CDR2 SASEGT. V gave up 6 bases and J gave up 2 bases, with 14 bases separating them. CDR3 length: 14 amino acids. DNA for the CDR3: TGTGCCAGCAGCCCGCCGGGAACAACCTACGAGCAGTACTTC. This codes for CASSPPGTTYEQYF.

The J gene is TRBJ2-1, the V gene TRBV20-1, with 9 bases fitting TRBD2. Germline assignment: CDR1 DFQATT and CDR2 SNEGSKA (reference sequence). V lost 2 bases and J lost 8; bases outside the gene matches: 4. The CDR3 runs 13 residues. The CDR3 DNA follows: TGCAGTGCTAGAAGCGGGAGGTGGGATGAGCAGTTCTTC. This translates into CSARSGRWDEQFF.

This clonotype was observed many times. The rearrangement joins TRBV5-1 to TRBJ2-1; the D call may be TRBD1 or TRBD2 (5 bases each). Trimming took off 2 bases at V and 8 bases at J, with 14 bases between the two ends. This CDR3 region has 14 residues. In germline, CDR1 is SGHRS, CDR2 YFSETQ. The CDR3 loop reads CASSFRLAGYEQFF. The CDR3 DNA follows: TGCGCCAGCAGCTTCAGGCTAGCAGGGTATGAGCAGTTCTTC.

This clonotype appeared many times. This sequence joins TRBV28 and TRBJ2-1; 12 bases agree with TRBD2. The V segment lost 2 bases and the J segment 7 bases; nucleotides outside the gene matches: 6. The CDR3 runs to 16 residues. CDR1 and CDR2 (germline): MDHEN, SYDVKM. The CDR3 DNA reads as TGTGCCAGCAGTTTACCCTCTAGCGGGAGGGGAAATGAGCAGTTCTTC. Translated: CASSLPSSGRGNEQFF.

This clonotype occurred many times. DNA for the CDR3: TGTGCCAGCAGCTTAAGCGGAGGGGGGCTCTACGAGCAGTACTTC. Its protein is CASSLSGGGLYEQYF. This sequence joins TRBV7-3 and TRBJ2-7; perhaps D is TRBD1 or TRBD2 (6 bases each). Germline V gives CDR1 SGHTA, CDR2 FQGTGA. The CDR3 is 15 residues long. V was trimmed by 1 base and J by 3 bases, leaving 13 bases between them. Variable domain in full (rest from reference TRBV7-3 and TRBJ2-7): GAGVSQTPSNKVTEKGKYVELRCDPISGHTALYWYRQSLGQGPEFLIYFQGTGAADDSGLPNDRFFAVRPEGSVSTLKIQRTERGDSAVYLCASSLSGGGLYEQYFGPGTRLTVT.

This chain uses TRBV28 with TRBJ1-5; the match to TRBD1 covers 9 bases. V trimming: 5 bases; J trimming: 6 bases; junction bases outside the gene matches: 11. The CDR3 sequence is 16 residues long. The germline CDR1 and CDR2 sequences are MDHEN and SYDVKM. CDR3 in DNA: TGTGCCAGCAGTCCAACAGGGGGCGGATTTGGTCAGCCCCAGCATTTT. The encoded protein is CASSPTGGGFGQPQHF.

This clonotype was observed a few times. This rearrangement joins TRBV2 to TRBJ1-6, with TRBD1 as a possible D gene (5 bases). Trimming removed 2 bases from V and 1 base from J, with 12 bases in between. Per the germline V gene, CDR1 is SNHLY and CDR2 is FYNNEI. CDR3 length: 17 residues. The CDR3 sequence: CASSEPRDGSYNSPLHF. The CDR3 DNA sequence: TGTGCCAGCAGTGAACCCCGGGACGGTTCCTATAATTCACCCCTCCACTTT.

The chain carries TRBV29-1 and TRBJ1-5, with TRBD1 as a possible D gene (5 bases). This CDR3 contains 13 residues. Germline V gene data show CDR1 as SQVTM and CDR2 as ANQGSEA. V shed 6 bases and J shed 0 bases, with 9 bases lying between them. The CDR3 is CSVIDSSNQPQHF. As DNA, the CDR3 is TGCAGCGTGATAGACAGTAGCAATCAGCCCCAGCATTTT.

This clonotype occurred many times. This chain's CDR3 is CASSHWPRDTGELFF. The CDR3 DNA follows: TGTGCCAGCAGCCACTGGCCGCGAGACACCGGGGAGCTGTTTTTT. The V gene is TRBV7-8, the J gene TRBJ2-2; the D is unclear. This CDR3 is built from 15 residues. V was pared by 5 bases and J by 3 bases, with 13 bases between. The germline gives CDR1 SGHVS, CDR2 FQNEAQ. The complete variable domain, with remaining parts taken from reference TRBV7-8 and TRBJ2-2, reads GAGVSQSPRYKVAKRGQDVALRCDPISGHVSLFWYQQALGQGPEFLTYFQNEAQLDKSGLPSDRFFAERPEGSVSTLKIQRTQQEDSAVYLCASSHWPRDTGELFFGEGSRLTVL.

About this clonotype itself: It may be a read error: a sequence one base away is much more abundant. This chain joins TRBV30 and TRBJ1-1; possibly TRBD1 for D (5 bases). The V gene's germline CDR1 is GTSNPN and CDR2 SVGIG (reference sequence). The CDR3 loop spans 14 amino acids. The chain's CDR3 is CAWARGGAYTGAFF. CDR3 in DNA: TGTGCCTGGGCGCGCGGAGGGGCTTACACTGGAGCTTTCTTT.

In its sample, this clonotype was seen many times. V usage is TRBV30 and J usage is TRBJ1-1; no definite D call. Between the trimmed V and J ends, which lost 0 bases and 7 bases, there was a span of 12 bases. This CDR3 comprises 13 residues. Looked up from germline, CDR1 is GTSNPN and CDR2 is SVGIG (reference sequence). The CDR3, as DNA: TGTGCCTGGAGTGTTAGAGGTTTCAGTGAAGCTTTCTTT. Translating gives CAWSVRGFSEAFF.

This clonotype was found a few times. V and J are TRBV2 and TRBJ1-2; a possible D gene is TRBD1 (5 bases). Trimming took off 6 bases at V and 0 bases at J, with 11 bases between the two ends. CDR3 size: 14 residues. The V gene's germline CDR1 is SNHLY and CDR2 FYNNEI. The CDR3 coding sequence is TGTGCCAGCAGCCCCGACAGTCCTAACTATGGCTACACCTTC. Translated: CASSPDSPNYGYTF.

This clonotype was observed a handful of times. V gene TRBV6-1 combines with J gene TRBJ1-1; a possible D gene is TRBD1 (6 bases). V was clipped by 7 bases and J by 3 bases, with 15 bases between them. The CDR3 length is 14 residues. The germline CDR1 and CDR2 sequences are MNHNS and SASEGT. The CDR3 here is CASIGSGHYTEAFF. In DNA form, the CDR3 reads TGTGCCAGCATAGGATCGGGACATTACACTGAAGCTTTCTTT.

The chain links TRBV11-2 to TRBJ2-1; 9 bases map to TRBD1. The CDR3 has 19 residues. J lost 7 bases, V lost 1 base, and 17 bases had no gene match. Germline CDR1 is SGHAT and CDR2 is FQNNGV. This chain's CDR3 is CASSLAAFLLQGAVNEQFF. The CDR3 coding sequence is TGTGCCAGCAGCTTAGCTGCCTTCCTCCTACAGGGGGCAGTTAATGAGCAGTTCTTC.

J is TRBJ2-2 and V is TRBV15; 9 nucleotides line up with TRBD1. V trimming: 5 bases; J trimming: 6 bases; junction bases outside the gene matches: 7. Germline V gene lookup returns CDR1 LNHNV and CDR2 YYDKDF (reference sequence). The CDR3 extends over 15 amino acids. The CDR3 protein is CATSSRTGESGELFF. The CDR3 DNA sequence: TGTGCCACCAGCTCCCGGACAGGGGAGTCCGGGGAGCTGTTTTTT. Supplemented by reference TRBV15 and TRBJ2-2, the full variable domain reads DAMVIQNPRYQVTQFGKPVTLSCSQTLNHNVMYWYQQKSSQAPKLLFHYYDKDFNNEADTPDNFQSRRPNTSFCFLDIRSPGLGDTAMYLCATSSRTGESGELFFGEGSRLTVL.

This clonotype appeared a few times. This may be a read error, as it is one base from a much larger clone. The chain joins TRBV28 to TRBJ1-2, with D perhaps matching TRBD1 (6 bases). Germline V gene sequence: CDR1 MDHEN, CDR2 SYDVKM. This CDR3 contains 13 residues. Trimming stripped 8 bases from V and 1 base from J, with 11 bases between. The DNA of the CDR3 is TGTGCCAGCCAGGACAGCCTTAACTATGGCTACACCTTC. It is translated as CASQDSLNYGYTF.

The rearrangement joins TRBV18 to TRBJ2-4; no clear D gene. The V end lost 4 bases, the J end lost 0 bases, and 13 bases lay between the germline ends. Germline-derived CDR1 and CDR2 are KGHSH and LQKENI. The CDR3 spans 16 residues. The CDR3 coding sequence is TGTGCCAGCTCACTATCGGACGCTCTAGCCAAAAACATTCAGTACTTC. The encoded protein is CASSLSDALAKNIQYF.

This clonotype was detected a few times. The genes are TRBV5-1 and TRBJ2-7; 13 bases map to TRBD2. This CDR3 is built from 19 residues. The V and J ends lost 3 bases and 2 bases, in that order; junction bases with no gene match: 14. CDR1 and CDR2 from the germline V gene are SGHRS and YFSETQ. The CDR3 protein is CASSSRTGTGLAGPYEQYF. CDR3 bases: TGCGCCAGCAGCTCTCGGACCGGAACGGGACTAGCGGGGCCCTACGAGCAGTACTTC. Variable domain in full (rest from reference TRBV5-1 and TRBJ2-7): KAGVTQTPRYLIKTRGQQVTLSCSPISGHRSVSWYQQTPGQGLQFLFEYFSETQRNKGNFPGRFSGRQFSNSRSEMNVSTLELGDSALYLCASSSRTGTGLAGPYEQYFGPGTRLTVT.

Remarks on this clonotype: The conserved final phenylalanine or tryptophan is absent from the CDR3, which likely points to a read error. The rearrangement links TRBV4-2 to TRBJ2-1; 11 nucleotides align to TRBD2. V lost 3 bases to trimming and J lost 3 bases; unmatched junction nucleotides: 4. The V gene's germline CDR1 is LGHNA and CDR2 YNFKEQ. This CDR3 has 16 amino acids. The CDR3 coding sequence is TGTGCCAGCAGCCAGGTAGGGACTAGCGGCTACAATGAGCAGTTCTCC. It specifies CASSQVGTSGYNEQFS.

There are many counts of this clonotype. The chain employs TRBV30 and TRBJ2-3, with no clear D. Germline V lookup: CDR1 GTSNPN, CDR2 SVGIG (reference sequence). This CDR3 comprises 11 residues. The germline V and J ends were trimmed by 2 bases and 5 bases, with 5 bases remaining between them. In DNA, the CDR3 is TGTGCCTGGAGTCCCCGAGATACGCAGTATTTT. The encoded protein is CAWSPRDTQYF.

This clonotype was recorded a few times. V and J are TRBV5-5 and TRBJ1-1; D call uncertain. The CDR3 runs 16 residues. The germline V gene has CDR1 SGHKS and CDR2 YYEKEE (reference sequence). Deletions cut 0 bases from V and 1 base from J, with 13 bases between. The CDR3 coding sequence is TGTGCCAGCAGCTTGGTCAGGCTCCTAGGGAACACTGAAGCTTTCTTT. Residues: CASSLVRLLGNTEAFF.

The table lists this clonotype with many counts. The J gene is TRBJ2-5, the V gene TRBV2; D may match TRBD1 or TRBD2 (5 bases each). CDR3 length equals 13 residues. The V end was cut by 6 bases, the J end by 0 bases, with 8 bases between. Per germline, CDR1 SNHLY and CDR2 FYNNEI. The CDR3 loop reads CASRGTNQETQYF. CDR3 bases: TGTGCCAGCAGGGGGACCAACCAAGAGACCCAGTACTTC.